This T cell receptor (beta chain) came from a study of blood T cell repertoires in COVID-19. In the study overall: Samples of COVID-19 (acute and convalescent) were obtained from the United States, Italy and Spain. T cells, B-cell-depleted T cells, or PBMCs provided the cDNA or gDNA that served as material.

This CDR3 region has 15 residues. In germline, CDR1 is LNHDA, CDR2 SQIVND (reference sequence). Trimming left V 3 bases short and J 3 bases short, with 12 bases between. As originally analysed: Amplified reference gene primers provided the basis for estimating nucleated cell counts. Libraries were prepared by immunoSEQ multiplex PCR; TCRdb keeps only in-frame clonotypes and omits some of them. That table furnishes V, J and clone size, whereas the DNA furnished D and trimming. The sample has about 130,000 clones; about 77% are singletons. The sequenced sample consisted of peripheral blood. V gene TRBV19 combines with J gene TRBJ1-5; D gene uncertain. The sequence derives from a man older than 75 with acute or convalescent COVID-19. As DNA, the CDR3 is TGTGCCAGTAGTATCCCTTCCTCCCCCAATCAGCCCCAGCATTTT. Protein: CASSIPSSPNQPQHF.